Following are 24 T cell receptor beta chains from one sample sequenced in a study of cytomegalovirus exposure and HLA in healthy donors. Vbeta (60) and Jbeta (13) primers were used in the PCR. Clones were read by immunoSEQ multiplex PCR, and TCRdb kept only the in-frame ones, dropping some. Among about 150,000 clones listed, around four fifths were seen once. The sample taken for sequencing was PBMCs. Receptors originate from a male donor in good health and CMV-seronegative.

This clone was seen only once. The rearrangement links TRBV7-9 to TRBJ2-5; no firm D call. V dropped 5 bases and J dropped 5 bases, with 15 bases sitting between them. This CDR3 is 14 amino acids long. CDR1 SEHNR and CDR2 FQNEAQ come from the germline V gene (reference sequence). The CDR3 loop is CASSPPRSWETQYF. DNA of the CDR3: TGTGCCAGCAGCCCCCCGCGTAGCTGGGAGACCCAGTACTTC. Complete variable domain (other parts from reference TRBV7-9 and TRBJ2-5): DTGVSQNPRHKITKRGQNVTFRCDPISEHNRLYWYRQTLGQGPEFLTYFQNEAQLEKSRLLSDRFSAERPKGSFSTLEIQRTEQGDSAMYLCASSPPRSWETQYFGPGTRLLVL.

This rearrangement joins TRBV5-1 to TRBJ2-5; a possible D gene is TRBD1 (5 bases). V was shortened by 4 bases and J by 4 bases, with 17 bases between the two germline ends. Germline V lookup: CDR1 SGHRS, CDR2 YFSETQ. This CDR3 spans 15 amino acids. In DNA form, the CDR3 reads TGCGCCAGCAGCCCTTGGGGCCGATCGGGAGAGACCCAGTACTTC. Translation gives CASSPWGRSGETQYF.

V is TRBV4-3 and J is TRBJ1-6; 7 bases match TRBD1. This CDR3 is built from 19 residues. The germline gives CDR1 LGHNA, CDR2 YSLEER. V lost 3 bases, J lost 5 bases, and 16 bases stayed unmatched. CDR3 amino acids: CASSHDRATGTVDNSPLHF. CDR3 DNA: TGCGCCAGCAGCCACGACAGGGCCACCGGGACAGTTGATAATTCACCCCTCCACTTT.

The V gene is TRBV28, the J gene TRBJ2-5, with a tentative D call TRBD1 (5 bases). CDR3 length: 11 residues. V lost 2 bases and J lost 7, with 5 bases in between. Per the germline V gene, CDR1 is MDHEN and CDR2 is SYDVKM. The CDR3 DNA reads as TGTGCCAGCAGTTTAAGGGGGACCCAGTACTTC. Its protein product is CASSLRGTQYF.

The V gene is TRBV12-5, the J gene TRBJ1-5, with TRBD1 identical over 8 bases. V lost 5 bases to trimming and J lost 9 bases; unmatched junction nucleotides: 15. Germline loops: CDR1 LGHNT, CDR2 FRNRAP. There are 16 residues in the CDR3. In DNA, the CDR3 is TGTGCTAGTGGTATCTCCGACAGGGGCCGGAGTGTGCCCCAGCATTTT. Its translation: CASGISDRGRSVPQHF.

This chain connects TRBV7-3 to TRBJ1-1; perhaps TRBD1 as D (6 bases). Germline V CDR1 and CDR2: SGHTA, FQGTGA. Trimming took off 4 bases at V and 4 bases at J, with 13 bases between the two ends. The CDR3 is 14 amino acids. The CDR3 loop is CASSSQPGATEAFF. The CDR3 DNA follows: TGTGCCAGCAGCTCGCAGCCAGGGGCCACTGAAGCTTTCTTT.

The chain combines TRBV11-2 with TRBJ2-7; 8 bases are shared with TRBD2. Trimming removed 2 bases from V and 4 bases from J; junction bases left unmatched: 1. Per germline, CDR1 SGHAT and CDR2 FQNNGV. CDR3 length: 13 amino acids. CDR3 loop: CASSLSGGYEQYF. Here the CDR3 DNA reads TGTGCCAGCAGCTTATCGGGGGGGTACGAGCAGTACTTC.

As concerns this clone: One end of the junction varies from germline; a read error may be responsible. This chain connects TRBV9 to TRBJ2-2; possibly TRBD2 for D (5 bases). The CDR3 sequence is 15 residues long. The V gene's germline CDR1 is SGDLS and CDR2 YYNGEE. CDR3 sequence (DNA): TGTGCCAGCAGCGTAGATGTGGGGTACACCGGGGAGCTGTTTTTC. Amino acid sequence: CASSVDVGYTGELFF.

The CDR3: CASSRRWGPGELFF. As DNA, the CDR3 is TGTGCCAGCAGCCGACGTTGGGGCCCCGGGGAGCTGTTTTTT. J is TRBJ2-2 and V is TRBV9; D possibly corresponds to TRBD1 (5 bases). The CDR3 is 14 amino acids. Germline CDR1 reads SGDLS; CDR2 reads YYNGEE. V was cut by 4 bases and J by 6 bases, with 13 bases left in between.

This clone was seen once. This chain connects TRBV21-1 to TRBJ2-7; TRBD1 is the table's D call, not checked against the DNA. TRBV21-1 is annotated as a pseudogene. This CDR3 is built from 14 residues. CDR3 nucleotides: TGTGCCAGCAGCAAAGACCCAGTAACCTACGAGCAGTACTTC. Translation: CASSKDPVTYEQYF.

The chain uses TRBV7-9 and TRBJ1-1; weak D call: TRBD1 (5 bases). This CDR3 is built from 14 residues. V was shortened by 6 bases and J by 1 base, with 12 bases between the two germline ends. CDR1 is SEHNR and CDR2 is FQNEAQ in the germline V gene (reference sequence). CDR3 protein: CASRPPGGNTEAFF. CDR3 nucleotide sequence: TGTGCCAGCAGGCCCCCCGGGGGGAACACTGAAGCTTTCTTT.

The chain carries TRBV7-2 and TRBJ2-7, with 8 bases lining up with TRBD2. Germline CDR1 and CDR2: SGHTA and FQGNSA. Trimming took 5 bases from V and 7 from J; bases not matched to a gene: 10. CDR3 length: 14 residues. The CDR3 DNA reads TGTGCCAGCAGCGCCAATAGCGGGATGGGGGAGCAGTACTTC. Its translation: CASSANSGMGEQYF.

V gene TRBV2 combines with J gene TRBJ1-5; D is undetermined. Germline CDR1 reads SNHLY; CDR2 reads FYNNEI. The ends were cut back, 6 bases at V and 4 bases at J, with 13 bases in the middle. The CDR3 sequence is 14 residues long. CDR3 sequence reads: CASRGNKPNQPQHF. CDR3 bases: TGTGCCAGCAGGGGCAACAAGCCGAATCAGCCCCAGCATTTT.

This chain connects TRBV5-1 to TRBJ2-7; 7 bases are shared with TRBD1. CDR3 length equals 14 residues. Per germline, CDR1 SGHRS and CDR2 YFSETQ. V shed 4 bases and J 6 bases; nucleotides not matched to a gene: 10. This chain's CDR3 is CASSGGVGGVEQYF. The CDR3 DNA follows: TGCGCCAGCAGCGGAGGAGTAGGGGGCGTCGAGCAGTACTTC.

Regarding this clone: One end of the junction is discordant with germline, which a read error may explain. V gene TRBV5-6 combines with J gene TRBJ2-4; tentatively, D is TRBD2 (5 bases). Germline lookup yields CDR1 SGHDT and CDR2 YYEEEE. The CDR3 totals 15 residues. The CDR3 loop reads CASSFTALAKNSQYF. In DNA form, the CDR3 reads TGTGCCAGCAGCTTCACAGCTCTAGCCAAAAACAGTCAGTACTTC.

V usage is TRBV27 and J usage is TRBJ2-3; TRBD2 matches 10 bases. The V segment lost 4 bases and the J segment 10 bases; nucleotides outside the gene matches: 11. CDR1 is MNHEY, CDR2 SMNVEV, per germline (reference sequence). The CDR3 runs to 15 residues. The CDR3: CASSSTGTSAGAQYF. The DNA of the CDR3 is TGTGCCAGCAGTTCCACCGGGACTAGCGCAGGGGCGCAGTATTTT.

The gene calls are TRBV9 and TRBJ2-1; 11 bases are a match to TRBD2. The trim removed 3 bases at V and 8 bases at J, leaving 13 bases unmatched. The germline V gene encodes CDR1 SGDLS and CDR2 YYNGEE. This CDR3 is built from 17 residues. The CDR3 DNA sequence: TGTGCCAGCAGCGCGGGGGTAGCGGGAGGGCCGGGATATGAGCAGTTCTTC. Its protein is CASSAGVAGGPGYEQFF.

The genes are TRBV5-1 and TRBJ1-1; D not resolved. Germline-derived CDR1 and CDR2 are SGHRS and YFSETQ. The CDR3 totals 15 residues. Between the trimmed V and J ends, which lost 5 bases and 4 bases, there was a span of 18 bases. The DNA for the CDR3 is TGCGCCAGCAGACGTGAGCTCCTCGGGAGCACTGAAGCTTTCTTT. Its protein product is CASRRELLGSTEAFF.

The genes are TRBV29-1 and TRBJ1-4; a weak D match, TRBD1 (5 bases). This CDR3 has 13 amino acids. Trimming left V 1 base short and J 8 bases short, with 11 bases between. Germline V CDR1 and CDR2: SQVTM, ANQGSEA. The CDR3 spells CSVEVTGGEKLFF. CDR3 nucleotide sequence: TGCAGCGTTGAAGTTACTGGGGGGGAAAAACTGTTTTTT.

The chain has TRBV19 and TRBJ2-2; possible D gene TRBD1, 5 bases. Germline V gives CDR1 LNHDA, CDR2 SQIVND (reference sequence). Trimming removed 5 bases from V and 7 bases from J, with 14 bases in between. This CDR3 has 14 amino acids. As DNA, the CDR3 is TGTGCCAGTAGTGGGGCATTTGTATACGGGGAGCTGTTTTTT. Translating gives CASSGAFVYGELFF.

Turning to this clone: Its ends do not fully match the called genes, so a read error is possible. CDR3 DNA: TGTGCCAGCAGTGAAGCCGCGACTAGCGGCCGACTCGTATCCCATTTT. Translating gives CASSEAATSGRLVSHF. The chain is built from TRBV6-1 and TRBJ2-2; 9 nucleotides line up with TRBD2. CDR1 and CDR2 from the germline V gene are MNHNS and SASEGT. CDR3 size: 16 residues.

V and J are TRBV7-2 and TRBJ2-3; D is unresolved. The V end lost 8 bases, the J end lost 4 bases, and 10 bases lay between the germline ends. There are 12 residues in the CDR3. The germline V gene encodes CDR1 SGHTA and CDR2 FQGNSA. The CDR3 protein is CASSPAADTQYF. CDR3 nucleotide sequence: TGTGCCAGCTCCCCGGCGGCAGATACGCAGTATTTT.

J is TRBJ1-1 and V is TRBV6-1; possible D gene TRBD1, 6 bases. Trimming removed 3 bases from V and 7 bases from J, with 15 bases in between. The CDR3 is made up of 14 amino acids. Germline CDR1 and CDR2: MNHNS and SASEGT. This CDR3 reads CASSDLLGAGEAFF. For the CDR3, the DNA is TGTGCCAGCAGTGATCTGTTGGGGGCGGGTGAAGCTTTCTTT.

The chain couples TRBV7-6 to TRBJ1-3, with a possible D match to TRBD1 (5 bases). CDR3 length: 18 amino acids. V lost 5 bases to trimming and J lost 3 bases, with 23 bases between them. Germline values: CDR1 SGHVS, CDR2 FNYEAQ. CDR3 DNA: TGTGCCAGCAGCCCCCAAGCACGGGGGAGGACGCTTGGAAACACCATATATTTT. Encoded protein: CASSPQARGRTLGNTIYF.